The 30 T cell receptor beta chains below were found in one sample sequenced in a study of T cell clonality in common variable immunodeficiency. Clones were read by immunoSEQ multiplex PCR, and TCRdb kept only the in-frame ones, dropping some. This sample comprises around 81,000 clones, none seen once only. Specimen: peripheral blood mononuclear cells. The receptor source for this set is a person aged 18 to 75 in good health.

Ten or more counts support this clone. Read coverage stops 3 residues before the CDR3 terminus; the germline J gene supplies the remainder. This chain uses TRBV30 with TRBJ2-3; TRBD2 matches 7 bases. The CDR3 spans 13 residues. Germline CDR1 reads GTSNPN; CDR2 reads SVGIG (reference sequence). Losses at the gene ends were 5 bases for V and 0 bases for J; bases not matched to a gene: 2. Partial CDR3 DNA: TGTGCCTGGGAAGCGGGAAGCACAGATACG. The encoded protein is CAWEAGSTDT. The full-length CDR3 reads as CAWEAGSTDTQYF. Complete variable domain (other parts from reference TRBV30 and TRBJ2-3): SQTIHQWPATLVQPVGSPLSLECTVEGTSNPNLYWYRQAAGRGLQLLFYSVGIGQISSEVPQNLSASRPQDRQFILSSKKLLLSDSGFYLCAWEAGSTDTQYFGPGTRLTVL.

This clone was picked up many times. The read ends 3 residues shy of where the CDR3 ends; the end is completed using the germline J gene. This chain links TRBV7-9 with TRBJ2-5, with a weak D call TRBD2 (5 bases). The CDR3 is 14 amino acids. Germline CDR1 reads SEHNR; CDR2 reads FQNEAQ (reference sequence). The V end was cut by 1 base, the J end by 7 bases, with 13 bases between. Partial CDR3 DNA: TGTGCCAGCAGCTTAGGGCTAGCCGCGGGGACC. This sequence encodes CASSLGLAAGT. The CDR3 reads in full as CASSLGLAAGTQYF.

This clone was counted many times. Read coverage stops 3 residues before the CDR3 terminus; the germline J gene supplies the remainder. The chain joins TRBV20-1 to TRBJ2-1; 12 bases are a match to TRBD2. Germline trimming cut 3 bases from V and 5 bases from J; bases unmatched to any gene: 11. The CDR3 is 17 amino acids. Germline loops: CDR1 DFQATT, CDR2 SNEGSKA (reference sequence). The covered CDR3 bases are TGCAGTGCTAGTTATTGGACTAGCGGGAAGTCTAACAATGAG. This encodes CSASYWTSGKSNNE. The complete CDR3 protein is CSASYWTSGKSNNEQFF.

This clone has at least ten counts. With the read ending 3 residues before the CDR3 end, the germline J gene is used to fill in that end. J is TRBJ2-3 and V is TRBV20-1, with 8 bases aligning to TRBD1. The CDR3 sequence is 15 residues long. V gave up 6 bases and J gave up 4 bases; unmatched junction bases: 12. The germline V gene has CDR1 DFQATT and CDR2 SNEGSKA (reference sequence). The CDR3 region is CSAPLRQGIPDTQYF. The CDR3 DNA, read in part, is TGCAGTGCCCCACTAAGACAGGGGATACCAGATACG.

This clone showed up many times. The sequenced fragment ends 3 residues before the CDR3 boundary, so the rest is inferred from the germline J gene. V is TRBV7-6 and J is TRBJ2-3, with D unresolved. CDR1 and CDR2 (germline): SGHVS, FNYEAQ. The CDR3 consists of 14 residues. The V and J ends lost 2 bases and 2 bases respectively, with 8 bases between them. The CDR3 region is CASSLLTNTDTQYF. Partial CDR3 DNA: TGTGCCAGCAGCTTACTTACTAACACAGATACG.

The table lists this clone with many counts. Sequencing ends 3 residues short of the CDR3 end; the germline J gene provides the rest. The gene calls are TRBV19 and TRBJ1-4, with 10 bases fitting TRBD1. From germline, CDR1 is LNHDA and CDR2 SQIVND (reference sequence). This CDR3 is 13 amino acids long. V gave up 7 bases and J gave up 8 bases; unmatched junction bases: 4. The CDR3 DNA, read in part, is TGTGCCAGTACCATGACAGGGGGCGAAAAA. Amino acids: CASTMTGGEK. The whole CDR3 sequence reads CASTMTGGEKLFF.

This clone was observed many times. CDR3 protein: CASSGLAGMRGDNEQFF. CDR3 DNA, as far as it was read: TGCGCCAGCAGCGGGCTAGCGGGCATGAGAGGGGACAATGAG. The V call is TRBV5-1, the J call TRBJ2-1; TRBD2 aligns across 8 bases. The read comes to an end 3 residues before the CDR3 does, leaving the germline J gene to fill in the end. Germline-derived CDR1 and CDR2 are SGHRS and YFSETQ. Trimming removed 4 bases from V and 5 bases from J; junction bases left unmatched: 14. The CDR3 runs 17 residues.

This clone was recorded at least ten times. The sequenced part of the CDR3 DNA is TGCAGTGCTAGAAAAGTTTCGGCAGGGTCCACCCCAGGCCTTAATCAGCCC. It yields the protein CSARKVSAGSTPGLNQP. The full CDR3 sequence reads CSARKVSAGSTPGLNQPQHF. The chain joins TRBV20-1 to TRBJ1-5, with TRBD1 as a possible D gene (5 bases). The read finishes 3 residues shy of the CDR3 end, and the germline J gene is used to complete it. From germline, CDR1 is DFQATT and CDR2 SNEGSKA (reference sequence). The CDR3 consists of 20 residues. The V gene lost 2 bases and the J gene lost 4 bases, with 30 bases spanning the gap.

This clone came up a few times. The CDR3 extends 3 residues past the end of the read, so its final part is completed from the germline J gene. The chain is built from TRBV7-2 and TRBJ2-3; no reliable D call. Germline V gives CDR1 SGHTA, CDR2 FQGNSA. Trimming stripped 5 bases from V and 6 bases from J, with 15 bases between. This CDR3 comprises 14 residues. CDR3 sequence: CASSQVLSGDTQYF. The CDR3 DNA, read in part, is TGTGCCAGCAGCCAAGTACTCTCCGGGGATACG. The whole variable domain, filled in from reference TRBV7-2 and TRBJ2-3, reads GAGVSQSPSNKVTEKGKDVELRCDPISGHTALYWYRQSLGQGLEFLIYFQGNSAPDKSGLPSDRFSAERTGGSVSTLTIQRTQQEDSAVYLCASSQVLSGDTQYFGPGTRLTVL.

This clone was seen many times. The read finishes 3 residues shy of the CDR3 end, and the germline J gene is used to complete it. V is TRBV5-1 and J is TRBJ2-1; D call uncertain. Trimming stripped 4 bases from V and 1 base from J, with 6 bases between. Germline assignment: CDR1 SGHRS and CDR2 YFSETQ. The CDR3 has 13 residues. CDR3 DNA (partial): TGCGCCAGCAGCCACGGGTCCTACAATGAG. It encodes CASSHGSYNE. The entire CDR3 protein is CASSHGSYNEQFF.

This clone was seen many times. The CDR3 extends 3 residues past the end of the read, so its final part is completed from the germline J gene. The identical CDR3 is also encoded by other nucleotide sequences in the sample. This sequence joins TRBV18 and TRBJ2-3, with TRBD2 matching over 11 bases. Germline trimming cut 3 bases from V and 0 bases from J; bases unmatched to any gene: 2. The CDR3 length is 16 residues. Germline V gene data show CDR1 as KGHSH and CDR2 as LQKENI. CDR3 sequence: CASSPLAGGSTDTQYF. The DNA read from the CDR3 is TGTGCCAGCTCACCCTTAGCGGGAGGGAGCACAGATACG.

This clone was observed at least ten times. The sequenced fragment ends 3 residues before the CDR3 boundary, so the rest is inferred from the germline J gene. The V gene is TRBV2, the J gene TRBJ2-3, with 10 positions matching TRBD2. Germline-derived CDR1 and CDR2 are SNHLY and FYNNEI. There are 15 residues in the CDR3. V shed 8 bases and J 3 bases; nucleotides not matched to a gene: 8. The CDR3 sequence is CASRIMGLATDTQYF. The DNA read from the CDR3 is TGTGCCAGCCGTATAATGGGACTAGCGACAGATACG.

At least ten counts were recorded for this clone. The read finishes 3 residues shy of the CDR3 end, and the germline J gene is used to complete it. The V gene is TRBV4-1, the J gene TRBJ2-1; maybe TRBD2 (6 bases). Germline loops: CDR1 MGHRA, CDR2 YSYEKL. The V and J ends lost 3 bases and 8 bases respectively, with 17 bases between them. The CDR3 has 15 residues. CDR3 bases read: TGCGCCAGCAGCCAGGGACTGACCCCTAGAGATGAG. Translating it yields CASSQGLTPRDE. The full CDR3 sequence reads CASSQGLTPRDEQFF.

This clone was observed at least ten times. The missing CDR3 end, 3 residues past where the read stops, is filled in from the germline J gene. The chain combines TRBV5-1 with TRBJ2-7, with D hard to call. Germline-derived CDR1 and CDR2 are SGHRS and YFSETQ. CDR3 length equals 12 residues. V lost 4 bases, J lost 6 bases, and 11 bases lay in between. The sequenced part of the CDR3 DNA is TGCGCCAGCAGCCCGTCCCAGGCCGAG. Amino acids: CASSPSQAE. The full CDR3 protein reads CASSPSQAEQYF.

This clone was recorded at least ten times. Read data end 3 residues before the CDR3 end; the end is taken from the germline J gene. This rearrangement joins TRBV10-3 to TRBJ2-7; a possible D gene is TRBD1 (6 bases). CDR1 is ENHRY and CDR2 is SYGVKD in the germline V gene. Trimming left V 10 bases short and J 2 bases short, with 15 bases between. The CDR3 consists of 13 residues. The chain's CDR3 is CATSGQQTYEQYF. The part of the CDR3 DNA that was read is TGTGCCACCTCAGGACAGCAAACCTACGAG.

This clone was counted many times. The read ends 3 residues early relative to the CDR3; the germline J gene fills the gap. The chain uses TRBV6-2 or TRBV6-3 and TRBJ2-1, with 7 bases identical to TRBD1. V gave up 2 bases and J gave up 7 bases; unmatched junction bases: 8. CDR3 length equals 15 residues. From germline, CDR1 is MNHEY and CDR2 SVGEGT. The CDR3 bases that were read are TGTGCCAGCAGTTACGCTGGACAGGTCATAAATGAG. Translated, it gives CASSYAGQVINE. The whole CDR3 region reads CASSYAGQVINEQFF.

There are many counts of this clone. Incomplete CDR3 DNA: TGTGCCTGGAGGGGACTGGGGGGACGGTCCTCCTACGAG. It specifies CAWRGLGGRSSYE. The whole CDR3 sequence is CAWRGLGGRSSYEQYF. The chain is built from TRBV30 and TRBJ2-7; tentatively, D is TRBD2 (6 bases). The read ends 3 residues shy of where the CDR3 ends; the end is completed using the germline J gene. Germline V gives CDR1 GTSNPN, CDR2 SVGIG (reference sequence). Trimming took 3 bases from V and 0 from J, leaving 18 bases between them. CDR3 size: 16 residues.

At least ten counts were recorded for this clone. The read gets to within 3 residues of the CDR3 end, and the germline J gene fills in the rest. J is TRBJ1-1 and V is TRBV29-1; tentatively, D is TRBD1 (5 bases). The V end was cut by 2 bases, the J end by 1 base, with 14 bases between. This CDR3 spans 15 amino acids. CDR1 and CDR2 from the germline V gene are SQVTM and ANQGSEA. The covered CDR3 bases are TGCAGCGTTGAAACTGGGGGGGGTTGGAACACTGAA. Amino acid sequence: CSVETGGGWNTE. From start to end, the CDR3 is CSVETGGGWNTEAFF. Complete variable domain (other parts from reference TRBV29-1 and TRBJ1-1): SAVISQKPSRDICQRGTSLTIQCQVDSQVTMMFWYRQQPGQSLTLIATANQGSEATYESGFVIDKFPISRPNLTFSTLTVSNMSPEDSSIYLCSVETGGGWNTEAFFGQGTRLTVV.

This clone was recorded at least ten times. Read coverage stops 3 residues before the CDR3 terminus; the germline J gene supplies the remainder. This chain uses TRBV12-5 with TRBJ1-5; TRBD1 might be the D (6 bases). V lost 5 bases and J 4 bases, leaving 9 bases between the germline ends. Germline CDR1 LGHNT, CDR2 FRNRAP. The CDR3 is made up of 13 amino acids. The CDR3 here is CASGIQGNQPQHF. The sequenced CDR3 bases are TGTGCTAGTGGTATACAGGGAAATCAGCCC. The whole variable domain, filled in from reference TRBV12-5 and TRBJ1-5, reads DARVTQTPRHKVTEMGQEVTMRCQPILGHNTVFWYRQTMMQGLELLAYFRNRAPLDDSGMPKDRFSAEMPDATLATLKIQPSEPRDSAVYFCASGIQGNQPQHFGDGTRLSIL.

This clone was recorded at least ten times. The chain's CDR3 is CSARKGRTNTGELFF. The DNA read from the CDR3 is TGCAGTGCTAGAAAGGGGAGGACGAACACCGGGGAG. V gene TRBV20-1 combines with J gene TRBJ2-2; a weak D match, TRBD2 (6 bases). The read stops 3 residues short of the end of the CDR3; the missing end is completed from the germline J gene. Trimming removed 2 bases from V and 0 bases from J, with 10 bases in between. Germline V gene sequence: CDR1 DFQATT, CDR2 SNEGSKA (reference sequence). This CDR3 contains 15 residues.

This clone showed up many times. The read gets to within 3 residues of the CDR3 end, and the germline J gene fills in the rest. The chain carries TRBV5-1 and TRBJ1-4; a possible D gene is TRBD1 (5 bases). CDR3 length: 14 residues. Trimming took 6 bases from V and 6 from J, leaving 15 bases between them. Germline values: CDR1 SGHRS, CDR2 YFSETQ. CDR3 bases read: TGCGCCAGCATGAAGGGGCAGAGTGATGAAAAA. Residues: CASMKGQSDEK. The full-length CDR3 reads as CASMKGQSDEKLFF.

This clone was seen many times. The read finishes 3 residues shy of the CDR3 end, and the germline J gene is used to complete it. The rearrangement uses TRBV6-9 and TRBJ1-5, with 8 bases fitting TRBD1. CDR1 and CDR2 from the germline V gene are MNHGY and SVAAGI. This CDR3 is built from 15 residues. The junction had 5 bases not matched to a gene; V was cut back by 6 bases and J by 1 base. CDR3 in amino acids: CASRIRGPSNQPQHF. The DNA read from the CDR3 is TGTGCCAGCAGGATCAGGGGGCCGAGCAATCAGCCC.

In its sample, this clone was seen many times. The read ends 3 residues shy of where the CDR3 ends; the end is completed using the germline J gene. This sequence joins TRBV11-2 and TRBJ1-6, with D possibly TRBD1 on 5 matching bases. CDR1 and CDR2 (germline): SGHAT, FQNNGV. The CDR3 is made up of 14 amino acids. CDR3 DNA, as far as it was read: TGTGCCAGCAGCTTAGCAGGGCCATCCCCGCCC. Its translation: CASSLAGPSPP. The whole CDR3 reads CASSLAGPSPPLHF.

This clone has at least ten counts. The read terminates 3 residues ahead of where the CDR3 ends, so the germline J gene completes it. The chain uses TRBV3-1 (or the pseudogene TRBV3-2) and TRBJ2-7; a weak D match, TRBD1 (6 bases). Trimming took 0 bases from V and 0 from J, leaving 12 bases between them. The CDR3 sequence is 16 residues long. Germline CDR1 reads LGHDT; CDR2 reads YNNKEL (reference sequence). The covered CDR3 bases are TGTGCCAGCAGCCAAGACCCAGGGGCGGACTCCTACGAG. Translation gives CASSQDPGADSYE. In full, the CDR3 reads CASSQDPGADSYEQYF.

This clone was seen ten or more times. The missing CDR3 end, 3 residues past where the read stops, is filled in from the germline J gene. The V gene is TRBV19, the J gene TRBJ2-7, with TRBD2 identical over 12 bases. Germline V gene data show CDR1 as LNHDA and CDR2 as SQIVND (reference sequence). J gave up 6 bases and V 6 bases, and 6 bases lay outside the gene matches. This CDR3 comprises 14 residues. The sequenced CDR3 bases are TGTGCCAGTAGAGGACTAGCGGGACTGGGCGAG. This translates into CASRGLAGLGE. The full-length CDR3 reads as CASRGLAGLGEQYF.

On this clone: The CDR3 extends 3 residues past the end of the read, so its final part is completed from the germline J gene. The gene calls are TRBV6-2 or TRBV6-3 and TRBJ1-3; D not resolved. The V and J ends lost 7 bases and 0 bases respectively, with 7 bases between them. This CDR3 is 13 amino acids long. CDR1 and CDR2 from the germline V gene are MNHEY and SVGEGT. The part of the CDR3 DNA that was read is TGTGCCAGCATTCCGGGCTCTGGAAACACC. Amino acid sequence: CASIPGSGNT. The whole CDR3 is CASIPGSGNTIYF.

This clone was counted ten times or more. The CDR3 end falls 3 residues outside the read, so it is completed with the germline J gene. The rearrangement joins TRBV7-9 to TRBJ2-5; the match to TRBD1 covers 7 bases. The length of the CDR3 is 15 residues. Germline CDR1 and CDR2: SEHNR and FQNEAQ (reference sequence). The junction had 11 bases not matched to a gene; V was cut back by 8 bases and J by 2 bases. The covered CDR3 bases are TGTGCCAGCGGCCAGGGACGGACAGGTCAAGAGACC. It codes for CASGQGRTGQET. From start to end, the CDR3 is CASGQGRTGQETQYF.

Many counts were recorded for this clone. The read terminates 3 residues before the CDR3 end, so the remaining end is supplied by the germline J gene. V gene TRBV20-1 combines with J gene TRBJ2-3, with 7 bases aligning to TRBD2. Germline V gene sequence: CDR1 DFQATT, CDR2 SNEGSKA (reference sequence). V shed 3 bases, J shed 0 bases, and the junction held 3 bases outside the gene matches. The CDR3 covers 14 residues. The CDR3 DNA, read in part, is TGCAGTGCTAGGCGGGACTACAGCACAGATACG. Amino acids: CSARRDYSTDT. The CDR3, in full, reads CSARRDYSTDTQYF.

Comment on this clone: The read ends 3 residues shy of where the CDR3 ends; the end is completed using the germline J gene. This chain uses TRBV2 with TRBJ2-7, with 11 bases identical to TRBD2. V gave up 4 bases and J gave up 3 bases; unmatched junction bases: 8. The length of the CDR3 is 16 residues. CDR1 is SNHLY, CDR2 FYNNEI, per germline. The CDR3 reads CASSGPGLAAIYEQYF. CDR3 DNA, as far as it was read: TGTGCCAGCAGTGGCCCGGGACTAGCGGCTATCTACGAG.

This clone was seen at least ten times. The CDR3 end falls 3 residues outside the read, so it is completed with the germline J gene. The chain recombines TRBV15 with TRBJ2-7; 7 positions match TRBD2. Germline CDR1 reads LNHNV; CDR2 reads YYDKDF (reference sequence). The V gene end was trimmed by 3 bases and the J gene end by 4 bases; junction bases not matched to a gene: 12. This CDR3 comprises 16 residues. The covered CDR3 bases are TGTGCCACCAGCAGGGGTTGGGCTAGCGGACGATACGAG. Amino acid sequence: CATSRGWASGRYE. The entire CDR3 reads CATSRGWASGRYEQYF. Based on the CDR3 plus reference TRBV15 and TRBJ2-7, the full variable domain is DAMVIQNPRYQVTQFGKPVTLSCSQTLNHNVMYWYQQKSSQAPKLLFHYYDKDFNNEADTPDNFQSRRPNTSFCFLDIRSPGLGDTAMYLCATSRGWASGRYEQYFGPGTRLTVT.